These 14 T cell receptor beta chains came from one sample sequenced in a study of blood T cell repertoires in COVID-19. Profiled with immunoSEQ multiplex PCR; TCRdb holds only in-frame clones, not every one. The table lists 97,000 or so clones, 70% to 90% of them singletons. Material: peripheral blood. All receptors derive from a man aged 45-60 years with active COVID-19.

This clone was counted a few times. CDR3 bases: TGTGCCAGCAGCCTCCTAGCGGGGGGAAGAACCGAGCAGTACTTC. Protein sequence: CASSLLAGGRTEQYF. The chain recombines TRBV27 with TRBJ2-7, with 11 bases matching TRBD2. Germline loops: CDR1 MNHEY, CDR2 SMNVEV (reference sequence). J was trimmed by 6 bases and V by 6 bases; bases with no gene match: 10. The CDR3 consists of 15 residues.

J is TRBJ2-5 and V is TRBV5-4; 7 positions match TRBD1. V trimming: 4 bases; J trimming: 2 bases; junction bases outside the gene matches: 2. The germline CDR1 and CDR2 sequences are SGHNT and YYREEE (reference sequence). This CDR3 comprises 13 residues. Here the CDR3 DNA reads TGTGCCAGCAGCGGGACAGTACAAGAGACCCAGTACTTC. This translates into CASSGTVQETQYF.

V and J are TRBV5-1 and TRBJ2-5; D might be TRBD1 (5 bases). From germline, CDR1 is SGHRS and CDR2 YFSETQ. Trimming removed 0 bases from V and 4 bases from J, with 7 bases in between. The CDR3 spans 13 residues. The CDR3 spells CASSLDTGETQYF. The CDR3 DNA follows: TGCGCCAGCAGCTTGGACACAGGAGAGACCCAGTACTTC.

The J gene is TRBJ1-2, the V gene TRBV5-1; 8 nucleotides line up with TRBD1. The CDR3 length is 14 residues. With V trimmed by 4 bases and J by 3 bases, 5 bases remained unmatched. CDR1 SGHRS and CDR2 YFSETQ come from the germline V gene. CDR3 sequence (DNA): TGCGCCAGCAGCGGTGGACAGGGCTACTATGGCTACACCTTC. As protein: CASSGGQGYYGYTF.

The rearrangement uses TRBV7-2 and TRBJ2-1; perhaps TRBD2 as D (6 bases). CDR1 is SGHTA and CDR2 is FQGNSA in the germline V gene. CDR3 length: 13 amino acids. Trimming stripped 0 bases from V and 9 bases from J, with 9 bases between. CDR3 amino acids: CASSLAFGGEQFF. The CDR3 coding sequence is TGTGCCAGCAGCTTAGCGTTCGGGGGTGAGCAGTTCTTC.

The sample holds a few counts of this clone. The genes are TRBV7-9 and TRBJ1-3, with D maybe TRBD1 (6 bases). The CDR3 sequence is 16 residues long. Germline V gene sequence: CDR1 SEHNR, CDR2 FQNEAQ (reference sequence). The V and J ends lost 5 bases and 0 bases respectively, with 14 bases between them. This chain's CDR3 is CASSPSGHISGNTIYF. CDR3 sequence (DNA): TGTGCCAGCAGCCCCTCGGGACATATCTCTGGAAACACCATATATTTT.

This rearrangement joins TRBV2 to TRBJ1-6; TRBD1 agrees at 7 bases. The CDR3 consists of 15 residues. Trimming at V came to 7 bases and at J to 7 bases, leaving 10 bases not matched to a gene. Per the germline V gene, CDR1 is SNHLY and CDR2 is FYNNEI. The CDR3 DNA reads as TGTGCCAGCATCCCAACTCTACAGGGGAATTCACCCCTCCACTTT. It translates to CASIPTLQGNSPLHF.

V usage is TRBV6-2 or TRBV6-3 and J usage is TRBJ1-2; D is uncertain. Germline V gene lookup returns CDR1 MNHEY and CDR2 SVGEGT. Between the trimmed V and J ends, which lost 2 bases and 7 bases, there was a span of 14 bases. The CDR3 is 14 residues long. CDR3 region: CASSYVERAVGYTF. In DNA form, the CDR3 reads TGTGCCAGCAGTTACGTGGAGCGGGCGGTTGGCTACACCTTC.

This chain joins TRBV6-5 and TRBJ2-1, with 9 bases identical to TRBD2. Germline CDR1 reads MNHEY; CDR2 reads SVGAGI. The CDR3 totals 15 residues. The V gene end was trimmed by 6 bases and the J gene end by 9 bases; junction bases not matched to a gene: 12. CDR3: CASSEGLASGAEQFF. The CDR3 DNA follows: TGTGCCAGCAGCGAGGGACTAGCCTCAGGGGCTGAGCAGTTCTTC.

V is TRBV29-1 and J is TRBJ2-5; TRBD2 matches 13 bases. The CDR3 runs 15 residues. V was clipped by 0 bases and J by 5 bases; unmatched bases: 3. Per germline, CDR1 SQVTM and CDR2 ANQGSEA. The CDR3 sequence is CSVEETSGGKETQYF. In DNA form, the CDR3 reads TGCAGCGTTGAAGAGACTAGCGGGGGGAAGGAGACCCAGTACTTC.

A few counts support this clone. This chain joins TRBV30 and TRBJ1-2; tentatively, D is TRBD1 (5 bases). V lost 4 bases and J 4 bases, leaving 13 bases between the germline ends. Germline V lookup: CDR1 GTSNPN, CDR2 SVGIG (reference sequence). The CDR3 extends over 13 amino acids. Here the CDR3 reads CAWTSGDLYGYTF. CDR3 bases: TGTGCCTGGACTTCGGGGGACCTCTATGGCTACACCTTC.

V and J are TRBV4-2 and TRBJ2-3, with TRBD1 as a possible D gene (6 bases). Trimming cost V 1 base and J 4 bases, with 15 bases left between them. This CDR3 spans 16 amino acids. CDR1 is LGHNA, CDR2 YNFKEQ, per germline. CDR3 in DNA: TGTGCCAGCAGCCAAGGTGAAGGGGGTTTCCCAGATACGCAGTATTTT. Encoded protein: CASSQGEGGFPDTQYF.

The rearrangement links TRBV7-2 to TRBJ2-2; D not resolved. In germline, CDR1 is SGHTA, CDR2 FQGNSA. Trimming left V 6 bases short and J 0 bases short, with 2 bases between. The CDR3 runs to 12 residues. This chain's CDR3 is CASSTNTGELFF. CDR3 coding DNA: TGTGCCAGCAGTACGAACACCGGGGAGCTGTTTTTT.

This chain joins TRBV19 and TRBJ2-1; 10 positions match TRBD2. The trim removed 3 bases at V and 8 bases at J, leaving 7 bases unmatched. Germline CDR1 is LNHDA and CDR2 is SQIVND (reference sequence). The CDR3 runs 15 residues. The CDR3 region is CASSIKRGGRDEQFF. As DNA, the CDR3 is TGTGCCAGTAGTATTAAGCGGGGGGGCCGGGATGAGCAGTTCTTC.